The 2 T cell receptor beta chains below come from one sample, sequenced in a study of cytotoxic CD8 clonotypes in ibrutinib-treated CLL. Some clones are missing from TCRdb's copy, which holds only in-frame ones; the method was immunoSEQ multiplex PCR. This table has 200,000 to 250,000 clones, 60% to 80% appearing once. Here the sequenced sample was PBMCs, taken after 12 months of ibrutinib treatment. The receptors derive from a human donor with chronic lymphocytic leukemia.

The chain couples TRBV5-1 to TRBJ2-7, with no clear D. V dropped 2 bases and J dropped 2 bases, with 11 bases sitting between them. The CDR3 covers 14 residues. Germline V gives CDR1 SGHRS, CDR2 YFSETQ. The CDR3 sequence: CASSFRIATYEQYF. In DNA form, the CDR3 reads TGCGCCAGCAGCTTCAGGATCGCCACCTACGAGCAGTACTTC.

This chain links TRBV2 with TRBJ1-6; D ambiguous. Trimming removed 1 base from V and 9 bases from J, with 10 bases in between. Germline assignment: CDR1 SNHLY and CDR2 FYNNEI. This CDR3 is 14 amino acids long. DNA of the CDR3: TGTGCCAGCAGTGAAGGGGTATCGGGTTCACCCCTCCACTTT. Translation gives CASSEGVSGSPLHF. Looking up the rest from reference TRBV2 and TRBJ1-6 gives the full variable domain: EPEVTQTPSHQVTQMGQEVILRCVPISNHLYFYWYRQILGQKVEFLVSFYNNEISEKSEIFDDQFSVERPDGSNFTLKIRSTKLEDSAMYFCASSEGVSGSPLHFGNGTRLTVT.